This T cell receptor (beta chain) originates from a study of T cells in Graves' hyperthyroidism and ophthalmopathy. For the study at large: Before treatment of any kind, peripheral blood was taken at initial diagnosis.

This clonotype showed up many times. Germline V lookup: CDR1 SNHLY, CDR2 FYNNEI. This CDR3 has 13 residues. The trim removed 8 bases at V and 1 base at J, leaving 3 bases unmatched. Authors of the study amplified TCR beta CDR3 regions from RNA transcripts. The HTBI set primed first-round TCR CDR3 RT-PCR. Using its own MiXCR run on the multiplex PCR reads, TCRdb lists one record per CDR3 protein. This sample yields approximately 520,000 distinct CDR3 sequences, of which around 24% are seen a single time; around 11% belongs to the top ten. The TCR comes from a woman in her twenties or thirties with Graves' ophthalmopathy. The sample taken for sequencing was blood. The chain combines TRBV2 with TRBJ2-7, with 9 bases fitting TRBD1. The CDR3 sequence is CASWDRASYEQYF. The CDR3 DNA follows: TGTGCCAGCTGGGACAGGGCGTCCTACGAGCAGTACTTC. The full variable domain, completed using reference TRBV2 and TRBJ2-7, is EPEVTQTPSHQVTQMGQEVILRCVPISNHLYFYWYRQILGQKVEFLVSFYNNEISEKSEIFDDQFSVERPDGSNFTLKIRSTKLEDSAMYFCASWDRASYEQYFGPGTRLTVT.